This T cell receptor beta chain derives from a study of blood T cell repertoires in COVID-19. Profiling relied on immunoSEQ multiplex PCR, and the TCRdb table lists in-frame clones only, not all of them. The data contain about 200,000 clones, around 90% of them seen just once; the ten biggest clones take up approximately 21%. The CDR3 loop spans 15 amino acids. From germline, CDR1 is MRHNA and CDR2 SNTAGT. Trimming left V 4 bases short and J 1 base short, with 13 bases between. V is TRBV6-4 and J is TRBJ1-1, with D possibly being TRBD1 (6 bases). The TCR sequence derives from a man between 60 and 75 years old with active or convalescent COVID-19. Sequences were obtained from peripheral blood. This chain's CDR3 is CASSVRTGPNTEAFF. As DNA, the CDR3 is TGTGCCAGCAGTGTACGAACAGGGCCGAACACTGAAGCTTTCTTT.